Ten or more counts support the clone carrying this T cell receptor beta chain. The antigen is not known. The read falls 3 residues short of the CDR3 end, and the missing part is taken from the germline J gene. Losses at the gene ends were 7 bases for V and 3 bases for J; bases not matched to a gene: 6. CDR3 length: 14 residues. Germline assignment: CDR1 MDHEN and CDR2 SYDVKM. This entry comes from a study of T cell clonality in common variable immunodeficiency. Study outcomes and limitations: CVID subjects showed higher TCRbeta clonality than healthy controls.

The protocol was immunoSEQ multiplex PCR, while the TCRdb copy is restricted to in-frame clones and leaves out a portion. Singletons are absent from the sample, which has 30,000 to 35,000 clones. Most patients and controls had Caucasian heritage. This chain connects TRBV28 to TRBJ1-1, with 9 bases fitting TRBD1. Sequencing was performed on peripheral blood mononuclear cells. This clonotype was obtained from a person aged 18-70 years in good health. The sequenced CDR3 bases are TGTGCCAGCACCCCACAGGGGGCCGACACTGAA. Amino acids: CASTPQGADTE. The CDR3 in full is CASTPQGADTEAFF.